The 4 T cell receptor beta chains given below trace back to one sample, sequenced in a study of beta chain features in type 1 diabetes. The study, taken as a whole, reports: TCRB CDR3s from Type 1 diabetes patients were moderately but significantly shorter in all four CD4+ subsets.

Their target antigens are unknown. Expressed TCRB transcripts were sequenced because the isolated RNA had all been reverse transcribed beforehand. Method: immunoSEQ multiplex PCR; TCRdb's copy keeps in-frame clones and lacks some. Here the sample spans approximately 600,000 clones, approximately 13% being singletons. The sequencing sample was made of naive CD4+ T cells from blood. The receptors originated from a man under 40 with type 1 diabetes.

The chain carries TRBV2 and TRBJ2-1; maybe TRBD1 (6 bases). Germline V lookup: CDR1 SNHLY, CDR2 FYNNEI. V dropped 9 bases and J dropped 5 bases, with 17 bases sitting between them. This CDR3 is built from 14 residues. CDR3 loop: CASGQLNLNNEQFF. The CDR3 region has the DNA TGTGCCAGTGGACAGTTGAACCTGAACAATGAGCAGTTCTTC.

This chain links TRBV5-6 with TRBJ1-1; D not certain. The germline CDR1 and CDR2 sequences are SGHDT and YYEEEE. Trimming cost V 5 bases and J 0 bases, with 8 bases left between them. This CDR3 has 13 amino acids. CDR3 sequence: CASRRNMNTEAFF. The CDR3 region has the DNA TGTGCCAGCAGAAGGAACATGAACACTGAAGCTTTCTTT.

The CDR3 is CASSSFPLTANYGYTF. In DNA, the CDR3 is TGTGCCAGCAGCTCTTTTCCGTTGACAGCAAACTATGGCTACACCTTC. The chain couples TRBV11-2 to TRBJ1-2; tentatively, D is TRBD1 (5 bases). The CDR3 extends over 16 amino acids. The germline V gene encodes CDR1 SGHAT and CDR2 FQNNGV. Trimming shortened V by 4 bases and J by 2 bases, and 17 bases separated the two germline ends.

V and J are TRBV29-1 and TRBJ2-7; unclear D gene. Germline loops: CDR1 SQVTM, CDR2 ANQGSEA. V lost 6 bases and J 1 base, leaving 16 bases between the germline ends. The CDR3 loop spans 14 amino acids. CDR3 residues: CSVPSESSSYEQYF. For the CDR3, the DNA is TGCAGCGTCCCAAGTGAGTCATCTTCCTACGAGCAGTACTTC.